The sequence of this TCR beta chain was determined in a study of T cells in Graves' hyperthyroidism and ophthalmopathy. Exclusion of patients followed from uncontrolled infection, other autoimmune disease, pregnancy or lactation. Based on clinical symptoms, serum thyroxine and TRAb, thyroid ultrasound and orbital computed tomography, diagnoses were reached. This clonotype has just a few counts. Its antigen is not identified. The CDR3 has 15 residues. CDR1 is MNHEY and CDR2 is SVGAGI in the germline V gene. The V and J ends lost 5 bases and 2 bases respectively, with 15 bases between them. It was RNA transcripts that yielded the amplified TCR beta CDR3 regions. Using the HTBI primer set, a first-round RT-PCR was run on the TCR CDR3. TCRdb itself ran the multiplex PCR reads through MiXCR, one entry per CDR3 protein. The repertoire holds about 660,000 distinct CDR3 sequences, 45% seen once, with under 8.5% in the top ten.

Overall study results and limits: Blood also held most thyroid clonotypes expanded beyond 0.001. Ophthalmopathy got predicted by the model a median about six months before its onset.

This TCR was recovered from an adult man with Graves' disease, either hyperthyroidism or ophthalmopathy (not recorded which). Sequencing was performed on peripheral blood or thyroid tissue (not recorded which). The rearrangement uses TRBV6-5 and TRBJ2-5; the D is unclear. The CDR3 region has the DNA TGTGCCAGCAGTATGAACCCTACCCATCAAGAGACCCAGTACTTC. This gives the protein CASSMNPTHQETQYF.